A selection of T cell receptor beta chains follows, all from one sample in a study of OX40 agonist ivuxolimab in advanced cancers. This table comes from immunoSEQ multiplex PCR, and its TCRdb copy is limited to in-frame clones, with some not included. In the table there are around 70,000 clones, 75% to 90% of which are singletons. The sequenced sample was CD4+ or CD8+ T cells sorted from blood, obtained in a trial of the OX40 agonist ivuxolimab. These receptors originate from an adult with an advanced solid tumor such as melanoma, head and neck, liver or kidney cancer. Both conserved end residues are part of each CDR3. D genes are given only for firm matches. A row's size may be missing; if present it is once, few, many or a size class.

d_call clone_size j_call v_call cdr3_aa cdr3_nt
. . TRBJ2-2 TRBV5-1 CASSLGSPTSTGELFF TGCGCCAGCAGCTTGGGCAGTCCTACTAGCACCGGGGAGCTGTTTTTT
. . TRBJ1-4 TRBV5-1 CASSLWATNEKLFF TGCGCCAGCAGCTTGTGGGCAACTAATGAAAAACTGTTTTTT
. . TRBJ1-2 TRBV10-3 CAINVSGGGNGYTF TGTGCCATCAATGTAAGCGGGGGAGGTAATGGCTACACCTTC
. . TRBJ1-2 TRBV25-1 CASSELGGGSGYTF TGTGCCAGCAGTGAATTAGGTGGAGGGTCCGGCTACACCTTC
. . TRBJ2-6 TRBV28 CASREQGWSSGANVLTF TGTGCCAGCAGAGAACAGGGCTGGAGCTCTGGGGCCAACGTCCTGACTTTC
TRBD1 . TRBJ2-6 TRBV4-2 CASSQDQGANSGANVLTF TGTGCCAGCAGCCAAGATCAGGGGGCTAACTCTGGGGCCAACGTCCTGACTTTC
TRBD1 . TRBJ1-1 TRBV7-2 CASSLEGQGYAEAFF TGTGCCAGCAGCTTAGAGGGACAGGGGTACGCTGAAGCTTTCTTT
TRBD2 . TRBJ2-1 TRBV7-2 CASSLSGGLNEQFF TGTGCCAGCAGCCTCAGCGGGGGACTCAATGAGCAGTTCTTC
TRBD2 . TRBJ2-1 TRBV4-3 CASSPSGSGNEQFF TGCGCCAGCAGCCCTAGCGGGAGTGGCAATGAGCAGTTCTTC
TRBD1 . TRBJ1-4 TRBV4-3 CASSQGQGNEKLFF TGCGCCAGCAGCCAAGGACAGGGGAATGAAAAACTGTTTTTT
TRBD2 . TRBJ2-7 TRBV5-1 CASSLNSGSYEQYF TGCGCCAGCAGCTTAAATAGCGGGAGCTACGAGCAGTACTTC
. few TRBJ1-6 TRBV11-2 CASSPQHSPLHF TGTGCCAGCAGCCCCCAGCATTCACCCCTCCACTTT
. . TRBJ1-2 TRBV6-4 CASRPLWGPDGYTF TGTGCCAGCAGACCCCTCTGGGGGCCGGATGGCTACACCTTC
. . TRBJ1-1 TRBV6-4 CASSDSAAMNTEAFF TGTGCCAGCAGTGACTCGGCAGCAATGAACACTGAAGCTTTCTTT
. . TRBJ1-5 TRBV7-9 CASSLAGEARNQPQHF TGTGCCAGCAGCTTAGCCGGGGAGGCGCGGAATCAGCCCCAGCATTTT
. . TRBJ1-5 TRBV4-3 CASSPDGGSGPQHF TGCGCCAGCAGCCCAGACGGGGGTAGTGGGCCCCAGCATTTT
TRBD1 . TRBJ1-6 TRBV7-6 CASSRTGGAFSNSPLHF TGTGCCAGCAGCCGGACAGGGGGGGCTTTTAGTAATTCACCCCTCCACTTT
TRBD1 . TRBJ1-4 TRBV10-3 CAISGTGDSEKLFF TGTGCCATCAGTGGGACAGGGGACAGCGAAAAACTGTTTTTT
TRBD1 . TRBJ1-5 TRBV9 CASGRQGLFNQPQHF TGTGCCAGCGGACGACAGGGCCTTTTTAATCAGCCCCAGCATTTT
. . TRBJ2-3 TRBV18 CASSPGTGDTQYF TGTGCCAGCTCACCGGGAACGGGAGATACGCAGTATTTT
. . TRBJ2-3 TRBV5-6 CASSLSALESTQYF TGTGCCAGCAGCTTGTCGGCTTTGGAGAGCACGCAGTATTTT
. few TRBJ2-7 TRBV30 CAWGNGANSYEQYF TGTGCCTGGGGAAACGGGGCGAACTCCTACGAGCAGTACTTC
. . TRBJ1-2 TRBV5-5 CASSLRRGGYTF TGTGCCAGCAGCTTACGGAGGGGCGGCTACACCTTC
. . TRBJ2-4 TRBV4-1 CASSPRGAKNIQYF TGCGCCAGCAGCCCGCGAGGGGCCAAAAACATTCAGTACTTC
TRBD2 few TRBJ2-7 TRBV27 CASSLRLLAGGPRGEQYF TGTGCCAGCAGTTTAAGGTTGCTAGCGGGAGGGCCCCGGGGCGAGCAGTACTTC
. few TRBJ1-1 TRBV18 CASSPDSLNTEAFF TGTGCCAGCTCACCAGACAGTCTGAACACTGAAGCTTTCTTT
. . TRBJ2-7 TRBV25-1 CASRGENTYEQYF TGTGCCAGCAGGGGGGAAAACACTTACGAGCAGTACTTC
TRBD2 . TRBJ2-7 TRBV28 CASSQAGLSYEQYF TGTGCCAGCAGTCAAGCGGGGCTCTCCTACGAGCAGTACTTC
TRBD2 . TRBJ2-2 TRBV28 CASRQSGGTNTGELFF TGTGCCAGCAGGCAGAGCGGGGGAACGAACACCGGGGAGCTGTTTTTT
. . TRBJ1-2 TRBV5-4 CASNKGGADGYTF TGTGCCAGCAATAAAGGGGGTGCAGACGGCTACACCTTC
. . TRBJ1-1 TRBV6-5 CASSARVGGTEAFF TGTGCCAGCAGTGCCAGGGTTGGCGGCACTGAAGCTTTCTTT
. . TRBJ1-4 TRBV9 CASSKGPSATNEKLFF TGTGCCAGCAGTAAAGGACCAAGTGCAACTAATGAAAAACTGTTTTTT
. . TRBJ1-4 TRBV6-1 CASSERQPSNEKLFF TGTGCCAGCAGTGAGCGACAGCCGTCTAATGAAAAACTGTTTTTT
TRBD2 . TRBJ2-1 TRBV7-3 CASSFSSGNNEQFF TGTGCCAGCAGCTTTTCTAGCGGTAATAATGAGCAGTTCTTC
. . TRBJ1-3 TRBV4-1 CASSLRTEGVYSGNTIYF TGCGCCAGCAGCCTCCGGACCGAAGGCGTTTACTCTGGAAACACCATATATTTT
. . TRBJ2-7 TRBV14 CASSLTAYEQYF TGTGCCAGCAGCCTGACAGCGTACGAGCAGTACTTC
. . TRBJ1-6 TRBV11-2 CASSLITGTDNSPLHF TGTGCCAGCAGCTTAATAACCGGGACGGACAATTCACCCCTCCACTTT
TRBD1 . TRBJ2-7 TRBV9 CASSVGETGTYEQYF TGTGCCAGCAGCGTAGGCGAGACAGGGACCTACGAGCAGTACTTC